The next 25 T cell receptor beta chains were all read from a single sample in a study of T cells in tuberculosis. The method was immunoSEQ multiplex PCR; TCRdb's version includes in-frame clones alone and lacks a portion of them. The data show around 26,000 clones, with 85% to 95% seen just once and 15% to 20% held by the top ten. Sequencing was done on a sample of PBMCs. The receptors stem from a donor aged 10-29 years with latent tuberculosis or without tuberculosis infection. Some clones in this sample may be carry-over from other donors' samples.

V usage is TRBV5-1 and J usage is TRBJ1-6; TRBD1 is a possible D gene (5 bases). This CDR3 contains 15 residues. Trimming removed 0 bases at V and 6 bases at J, with 10 bases between. CDR1 is SGHRS, CDR2 YFSETQ, per germline. The CDR3: CASSLVQALNSPLHF. The CDR3 DNA reads TGCGCCAGCAGCTTGGTACAGGCCCTTAATTCACCCCTCCACTTT.

This clone was picked up one time. The V call is TRBV20-1, the J call TRBJ2-1, with a possible D match to TRBD2 (5 bases). V was pared by 3 bases and J by 12 bases, with 12 bases between. CDR1 and CDR2 from the germline V gene are DFQATT and SNEGSKA (reference sequence). The CDR3 sequence is 11 residues long. CDR3 bases: TGCAGTGCTAGGAGGGCTCGTCGGCAGTTCTTC. This gives the protein CSARRARRQFF.

The chain joins TRBV9 to TRBJ2-1; 9 nucleotides align to TRBD2. Germline lookup yields CDR1 SGDLS and CDR2 YYNGEE. The CDR3 has 17 amino acids. Trimming at V came to 0 bases and at J to 4 bases, leaving 8 bases not matched to a gene. DNA of the CDR3: TGTGCCAGCAGCGTAGCGCCGACTAGCGGAAAATACAATGAGCAGTTCTTC. Amino acids: CASSVAPTSGKYNEQFF.

This clone was picked up one time. The chain links TRBV4-3 to TRBJ2-1, with 13 nucleotides matching TRBD2. Germline lookup yields CDR1 LGHNA and CDR2 YSLEER. Trimming took 4 bases from V and 13 from J; bases not matched to a gene: 4. The CDR3 sequence is 13 residues long. CDR3 DNA: TGCGCCAGCAGCCTTGGACTAGCGGGAGCTCAGTTCTTC. This translates into CASSLGLAGAQFF.

This chain uses TRBV18 with TRBJ1-2, with TRBD1 matching 9 bases. V was clipped by 3 bases and J by 6 bases; unmatched bases: 5. The CDR3 extends over 14 amino acids. Germline V gene lookup returns CDR1 KGHSH and CDR2 LQKENI. The CDR3 loop is CASSPEQGANGYTF. CDR3 DNA: TGTGCCAGCTCACCCGAACAGGGGGCGAATGGCTACACCTTC.

Here the CDR3 reads CSVEDRAGYTF. DNA of the CDR3: TGCAGCGTTGAGGACAGGGCTGGCTACACCTTC. The V and J genes are TRBV29-1 and TRBJ1-2; 8 bases line up with TRBD1. Trimming at V came to 3 bases and at J to 7 bases, leaving 1 base not matched to a gene. CDR1 and CDR2 from the germline V gene are SQVTM and ANQGSEA. This CDR3 is 11 amino acids long.

In DNA, the CDR3 is TGTGCCAGCAGATCGGGACTAGCGGGAAGCGAGCAGTACTTC. Translated: CASRSGLAGSEQYF. The chain has TRBV7-2 and TRBJ2-7; TRBD2 agrees at 13 bases. The CDR3 length is 14 residues. V lost 6 bases, J lost 6 bases, and 5 bases stayed unmatched. CDR1 and CDR2 from the germline V gene are SGHTA and FQGNSA.

This chain uses TRBV18 with TRBJ1-4, with 7 bases fitting TRBD1. The CDR3 is 15 residues long. CDR1 and CDR2 (germline): KGHSH, LQKENI. V was pared by 0 bases and J by 6 bases, with 4 bases of the junction left unmatched. The CDR3 DNA reads as TGTGCCAGCTCACCACCCGACAGGGTGTATGAAAAACTGTTTTTT. Its protein product is CASSPPDRVYEKLFF.

V usage is TRBV12-2 and J usage is TRBJ1-2. TRBV12-2 is designated a pseudogene. This CDR3 spans 17 amino acids. CDR3 in amino acids: CASRLARGLILNYGYTF. Written as DNA, the CDR3 is TGTGCAAGTCGCTTAGCGCGAGGGTTGATCCTAAACTATGGCTACACCTTC.

This clone was counted once. The genes are TRBV10-2 and TRBJ1-3, with D perhaps matching TRBD1 (5 bases). The germline CDR1 and CDR2 sequences are WSHSY and SAAADI. The germline V and J ends were trimmed by 6 bases and 2 bases, with 11 bases remaining between them. This CDR3 has 14 amino acids. CDR3 DNA sequence: TGCGCCAGCAGAGAGGGAGGGGCTGGAAACACCATATATTTT. Translating it yields CASREGGAGNTIYF.

Here the CDR3 reads CASRYRGRETQYF. The CDR3 nucleotides are TGTGCCAGCAGGTACAGGGGGCGAGAGACCCAGTACTTC. J is TRBJ2-5 and V is TRBV2, with 9 bases fitting TRBD1. The CDR3 is 13 amino acids. Trimming cost V 6 bases and J 4 bases; bases outside gene matches: 3. Looked up from germline, CDR1 is SNHLY and CDR2 is FYNNEI.

The chain uses TRBV28 and TRBJ2-2; TRBD2 might be the D (6 bases). V was shortened by 2 bases and J by 3 bases, with 10 bases between the two germline ends. This CDR3 is 15 amino acids long. Germline CDR1 reads MDHEN; CDR2 reads SYDVKM. The CDR3 loop reads CASSLSLAYTGELFF. The CDR3 nucleotides are TGTGCCAGCAGTTTAAGCCTAGCGTACACCGGGGAGCTGTTTTTT.

The J gene is TRBJ2-5, the V gene TRBV11-3, with D perhaps TRBD1 (6 bases). V was trimmed by 5 bases and J by 2 bases, leaving 12 bases between them. The CDR3 is 14 residues long. The germline V gene has CDR1 SGHNT and CDR2 YENEEA. The CDR3 nucleotides are TGTGCCAGCAGCCACAGGGTCGGGCAAGAGACCCAGTACTTC. This translates into CASSHRVGQETQYF.

The V and J genes are TRBV6-1 and TRBJ1-2; possible D gene TRBD1, 5 bases. Trimming removed 4 bases from V and 4 bases from J, with 16 bases in between. This CDR3 region has 15 residues. Germline CDR1 MNHNS, CDR2 SASEGT. The CDR3 reads CASSGSGLLGYGYTF. The CDR3 region has the DNA TGTGCCAGCAGTGGGTCAGGGTTGTTGGGCTATGGCTACACCTTC.

V gene TRBV16 combines with J gene TRBJ1-5, with unresolved D. The germline V gene encodes CDR1 KGHSY and CDR2 FQNENV. This CDR3 contains 14 residues. Trimming took 2 bases from V and 4 from J, leaving 9 bases between them. This CDR3 reads CASSQRGPNQPQHF. CDR3 in DNA: TGTGCCAGCAGCCAACGGGGTCCTAATCAGCCCCAGCATTTT.

The CDR3 sequence is CASSDPGLAGGNEQFF. The CDR3 bases are TGTGCCAGCAGTGACCCGGGACTAGCGGGAGGGAATGAGCAGTTCTTC. V usage is TRBV6-4 and J usage is TRBJ2-1, with 16 nucleotides matching TRBD2. This CDR3 region has 16 residues. V dropped 2 bases and J dropped 7; count of bases not matched to a gene: 2. Germline values: CDR1 MRHNA, CDR2 SNTAGT.

V and J are TRBV7-9 and TRBJ2-7, with D perhaps matching TRBD2 (6 bases). CDR3 length: 16 amino acids. V was shortened by 0 bases and J by 4 bases, with 16 bases between the two germline ends. Looked up from germline, CDR1 is SEHNR and CDR2 is FQNEAQ (reference sequence). The CDR3 sequence is CASSLAGVSGTYEQYF. CDR3 bases: TGTGCCAGCAGCTTAGCGGGAGTTAGCGGCACGTACGAGCAGTACTTC.

The CDR3 region is CASSYWPPGNTEAFF. DNA for the CDR3: TGTGCCAGCAGCTATTGGCCCCCAGGGAACACTGAAGCTTTCTTT. The chain recombines TRBV14 with TRBJ1-1; D not certain. The V end was cut by 5 bases, the J end by 1 base, with 14 bases between. Germline CDR1 reads SGHDN; CDR2 reads FVKESK. The CDR3 is made up of 15 amino acids.

The J gene is TRBJ1-3, the V gene TRBV6-4; a weak D match, TRBD1 (6 bases). CDR1 is MRHNA, CDR2 SNTAGT, per germline. The CDR3 loop spans 15 amino acids. V lost 2 bases and J 8 bases, leaving 16 bases between the germline ends. CDR3 residues: CASSDGQGLWDTIYF. CDR3 in DNA: TGTGCCAGCAGTGACGGGCAGGGGCTTTGGGACACCATATATTTT.

CDR3 in amino acids: CASSPRTGRNTEAFF. In DNA, the CDR3 is TGTGCCAGCAGCCCCCGGACAGGGAGGAACACTGAAGCTTTCTTT. The V and J genes are TRBV7-9 and TRBJ1-1, with 8 nucleotides matching TRBD1. Losses at the gene ends were 5 bases for V and 1 base for J; bases not matched to a gene: 6. Germline CDR1 and CDR2: SEHNR and FQNEAQ (reference sequence). The CDR3 is made up of 15 amino acids.

This chain connects TRBV2 to TRBJ1-1, with D possibly TRBD1 on 5 matching bases. The CDR3 extends over 15 amino acids. V lost 4 bases and J lost 4, with 16 bases in between. Germline CDR1 is SNHLY and CDR2 is FYNNEI. The DNA of the CDR3 is TGTGCCAGCAGTGGAGGAAGGGGAGGCCTCACTGAAGCTTTCTTT. This sequence encodes CASSGGRGGLTEAFF. Together with reference TRBV2 and TRBJ1-1, the CDR3 gives the full variable domain: EPEVTQTPSHQVTQMGQEVILRCVPISNHLYFYWYRQILGQKVEFLVSFYNNEISEKSEIFDDQFSVERPDGSNFTLKIRSTKLEDSAMYFCASSGGRGGLTEAFFGQGTRLTVV.

Only a few counts were recorded for this clone. The rearrangement uses TRBV28 and TRBJ1-5, with D unclear. CDR1 MDHEN and CDR2 SYDVKM come from the germline V gene. The CDR3 has 11 amino acids. V lost 4 bases and J lost 5, with 3 bases in between. CDR3 protein: CASSSDQPQHF. For the CDR3, the DNA is TGTGCCAGCAGTTCGGATCAGCCCCAGCATTTT.

The chain recombines TRBV19 with TRBJ1-6; TRBD1 might be the D (5 bases). CDR1 and CDR2 (germline): LNHDA, SQIVND (reference sequence). The V end lost 10 bases, the J end lost 9 bases, and 19 bases lay between the germline ends. The CDR3 has 14 amino acids. CDR3 nucleotide sequence: TGTGCCACAGCCCCAGGGCGGTTGAGTTCACCCCTCCACTTT. Translating gives CATAPGRLSSPLHF. Full variable domain (remainder filled in from reference TRBV19 and TRBJ1-6): DGGITQSPKYLFRKEGQNVTLSCEQNLNHDAMYWYRQDPGQGLRLIYYSQIVNDFQKGDIAEGYSVSREKKESFPLTVTSAQKNPTAFYLCATAPGRLSSPLHFGNGTRLTVT.

The chain carries TRBV7-9 and TRBJ2-1; 7 nucleotides line up with TRBD1. The ends lost 6 bases at V and 8 bases at J; junction bases unmatched: 22. Looked up from germline, CDR1 is SEHNR and CDR2 is FQNEAQ (reference sequence). This CDR3 spans 18 amino acids. The CDR3: CASRMGQWSGGLPDEQFF. The CDR3 coding sequence is TGTGCCAGCAGAATGGGGCAATGGTCAGGGGGTCTCCCGGATGAGCAGTTCTTC.

CDR3 protein: CASSMGGHGELFF. DNA for the CDR3: TGTGCCAGTAGTATGGGGGGGCACGGGGAGCTGTTTTTT. The genes are TRBV19 and TRBJ2-2, with D possibly matching TRBD2 (7 bases). The CDR3 totals 13 residues. Trimming took 3 bases from V and 7 from J, leaving 9 bases between them. The germline CDR1 and CDR2 sequences are LNHDA and SQIVND (reference sequence).